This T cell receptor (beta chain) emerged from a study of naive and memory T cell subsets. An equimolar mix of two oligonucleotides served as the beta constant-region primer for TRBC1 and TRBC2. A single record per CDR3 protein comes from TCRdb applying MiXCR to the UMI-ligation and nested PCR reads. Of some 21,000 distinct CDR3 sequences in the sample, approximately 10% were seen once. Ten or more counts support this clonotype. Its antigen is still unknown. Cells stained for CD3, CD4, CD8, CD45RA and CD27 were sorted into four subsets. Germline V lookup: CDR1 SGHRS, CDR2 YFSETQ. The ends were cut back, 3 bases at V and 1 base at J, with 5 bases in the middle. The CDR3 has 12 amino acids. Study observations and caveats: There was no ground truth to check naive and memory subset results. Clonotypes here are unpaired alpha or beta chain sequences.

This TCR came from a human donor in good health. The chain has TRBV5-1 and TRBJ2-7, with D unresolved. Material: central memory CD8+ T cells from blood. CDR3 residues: CASSSGSYEQYF. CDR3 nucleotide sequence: TGCGCCAGCAGCTCAGGATCCTACGAGCAGTACTTC.